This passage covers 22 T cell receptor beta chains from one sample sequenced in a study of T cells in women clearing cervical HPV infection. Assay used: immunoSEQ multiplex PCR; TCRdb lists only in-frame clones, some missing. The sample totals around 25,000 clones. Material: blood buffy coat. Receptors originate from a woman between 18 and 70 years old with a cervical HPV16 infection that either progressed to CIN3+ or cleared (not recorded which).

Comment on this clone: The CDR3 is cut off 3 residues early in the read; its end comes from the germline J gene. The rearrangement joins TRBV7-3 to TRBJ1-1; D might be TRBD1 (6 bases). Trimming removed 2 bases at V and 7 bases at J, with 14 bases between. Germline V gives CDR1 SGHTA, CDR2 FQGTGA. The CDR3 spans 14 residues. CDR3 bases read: TGTGCCAGCAGCTTAGGAGGACAGTCGGATGAA. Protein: CASSLGGQSDE. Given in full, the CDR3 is CASSLGGQSDEAFF.

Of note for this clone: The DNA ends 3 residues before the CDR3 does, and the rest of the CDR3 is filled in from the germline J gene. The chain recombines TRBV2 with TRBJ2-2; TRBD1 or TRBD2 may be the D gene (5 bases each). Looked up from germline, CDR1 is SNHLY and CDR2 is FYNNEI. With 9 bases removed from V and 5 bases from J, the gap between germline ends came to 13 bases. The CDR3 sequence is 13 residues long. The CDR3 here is CARAIRETGELFF. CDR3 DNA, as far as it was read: TGTGCCAGGGCGATCAGGGAGACCGGGGAG.

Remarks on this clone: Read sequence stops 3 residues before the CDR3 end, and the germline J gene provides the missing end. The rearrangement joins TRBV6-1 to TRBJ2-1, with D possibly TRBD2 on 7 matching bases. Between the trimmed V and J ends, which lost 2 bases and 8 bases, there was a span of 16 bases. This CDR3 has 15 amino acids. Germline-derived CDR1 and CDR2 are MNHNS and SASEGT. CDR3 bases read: TGTGCCAGCAGTGAAAGGGGGGGTCAGGGCGATGAG. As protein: CASSERGGQGDE. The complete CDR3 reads CASSERGGQGDEQFF.

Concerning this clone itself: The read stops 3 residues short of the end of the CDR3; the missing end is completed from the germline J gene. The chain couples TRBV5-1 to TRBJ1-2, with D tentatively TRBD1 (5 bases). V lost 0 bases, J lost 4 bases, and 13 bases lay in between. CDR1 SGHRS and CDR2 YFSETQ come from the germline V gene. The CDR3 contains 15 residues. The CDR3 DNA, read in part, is TGCGCCAGCAGCTTGGCGGTGGGGCCCGGCTATGGC. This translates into CASSLAVGPGYG. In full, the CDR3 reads CASSLAVGPGYGYTF.

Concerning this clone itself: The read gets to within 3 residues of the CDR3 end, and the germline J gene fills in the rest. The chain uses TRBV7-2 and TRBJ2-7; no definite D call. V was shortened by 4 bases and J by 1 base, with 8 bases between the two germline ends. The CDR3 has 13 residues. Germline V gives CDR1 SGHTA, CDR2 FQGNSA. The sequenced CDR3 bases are TGTGCCAGCAGCTACCAGGTGTCCTACGAG. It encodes CASSYQVSYE. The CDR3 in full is CASSYQVSYEQYF.

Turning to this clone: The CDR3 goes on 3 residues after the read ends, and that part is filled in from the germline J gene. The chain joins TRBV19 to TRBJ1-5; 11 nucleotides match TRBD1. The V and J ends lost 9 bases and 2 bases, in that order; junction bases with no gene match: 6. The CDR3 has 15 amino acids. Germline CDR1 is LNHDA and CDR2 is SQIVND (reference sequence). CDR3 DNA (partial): TGTGCCAGAGGACAGGGGGCTAGTGGCAATCAGCCC. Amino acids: CARGQGASGNQP. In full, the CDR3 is CARGQGASGNQPQHF.

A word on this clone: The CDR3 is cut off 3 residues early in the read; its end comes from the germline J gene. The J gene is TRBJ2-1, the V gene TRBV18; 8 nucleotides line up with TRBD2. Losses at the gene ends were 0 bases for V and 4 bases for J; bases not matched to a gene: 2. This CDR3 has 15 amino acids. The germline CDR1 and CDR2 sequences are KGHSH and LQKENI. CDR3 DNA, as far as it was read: TGTGCCAGCTCACCACCCGGCGGGAGGTACAATGAG. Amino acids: CASSPPGGRYNE. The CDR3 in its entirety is CASSPPGGRYNEQFF.

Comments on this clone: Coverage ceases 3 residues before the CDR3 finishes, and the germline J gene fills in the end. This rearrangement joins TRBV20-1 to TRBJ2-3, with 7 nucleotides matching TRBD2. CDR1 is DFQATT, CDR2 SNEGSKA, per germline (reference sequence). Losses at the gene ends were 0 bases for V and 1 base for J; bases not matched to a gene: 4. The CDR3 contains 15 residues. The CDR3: CSARDPAGGTDTQYF. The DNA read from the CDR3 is TGCAGTGCTAGAGATCCGGCGGGAGGCACAGATACG.

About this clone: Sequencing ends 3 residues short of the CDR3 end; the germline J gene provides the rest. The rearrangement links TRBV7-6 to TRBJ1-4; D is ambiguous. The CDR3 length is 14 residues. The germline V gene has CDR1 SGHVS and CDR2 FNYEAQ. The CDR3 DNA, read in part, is TGTGCCAGCAGCTTAGGGCACAATAATTCACCA. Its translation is CASSLGHNNSP. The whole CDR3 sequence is CASSLGHNNSPLFF.

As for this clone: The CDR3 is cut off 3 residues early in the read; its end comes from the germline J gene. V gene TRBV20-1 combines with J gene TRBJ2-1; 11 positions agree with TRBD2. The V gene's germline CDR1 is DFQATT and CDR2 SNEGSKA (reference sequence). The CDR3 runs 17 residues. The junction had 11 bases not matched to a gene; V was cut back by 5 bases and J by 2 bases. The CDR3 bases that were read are TGCAGTGCTTGGGGTGGACTAGCGGGTTCCACCTACAATGAG. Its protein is CSAWGGLAGSTYNE. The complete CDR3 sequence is CSAWGGLAGSTYNEQFF.

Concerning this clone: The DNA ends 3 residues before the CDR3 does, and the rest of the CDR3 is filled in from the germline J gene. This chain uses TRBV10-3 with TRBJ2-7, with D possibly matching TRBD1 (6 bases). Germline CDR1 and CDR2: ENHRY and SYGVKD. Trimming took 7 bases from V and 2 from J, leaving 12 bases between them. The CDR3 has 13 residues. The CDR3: CAIKGGTTYEQYF. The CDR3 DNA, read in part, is TGTGCCATCAAGGGTGGGACAACCTACGAG.

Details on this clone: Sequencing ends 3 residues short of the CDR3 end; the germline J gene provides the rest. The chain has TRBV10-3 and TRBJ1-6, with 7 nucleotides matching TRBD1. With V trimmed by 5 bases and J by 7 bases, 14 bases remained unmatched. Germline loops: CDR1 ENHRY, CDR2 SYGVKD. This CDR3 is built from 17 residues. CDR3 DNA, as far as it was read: TGTGCCATCAGTACCCCAATCCCGGGACAGAAAAATTCACCC. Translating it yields CAISTPIPGQKNSP. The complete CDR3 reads CAISTPIPGQKNSPLHF.

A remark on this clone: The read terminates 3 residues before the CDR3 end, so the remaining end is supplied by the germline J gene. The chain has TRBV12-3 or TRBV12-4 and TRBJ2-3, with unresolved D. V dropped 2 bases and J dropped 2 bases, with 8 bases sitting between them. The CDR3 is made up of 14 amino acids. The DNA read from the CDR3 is TGTGCCAGCAGTTTATGGGCAAACACAGATACG. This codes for CASSLWANTDT. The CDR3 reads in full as CASSLWANTDTQYF.

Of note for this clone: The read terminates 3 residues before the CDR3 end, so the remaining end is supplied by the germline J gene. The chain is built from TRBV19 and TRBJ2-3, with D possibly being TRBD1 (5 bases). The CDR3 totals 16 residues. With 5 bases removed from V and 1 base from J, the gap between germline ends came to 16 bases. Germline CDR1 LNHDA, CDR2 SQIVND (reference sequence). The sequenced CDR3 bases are TGTGCCAGTAGTGCCCAGGGCCCGCTGGGCACAGATACG. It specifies CASSAQGPLGTDT. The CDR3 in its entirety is CASSAQGPLGTDTQYF.

The CDR3 bases that were read are TGCGCCAGCAGCTTGGGTGACAGCCTCTACGAC. Protein sequence: CASSLGDSLYD. The full CDR3 sequence reads CASSLGDSLYDYTF. This chain connects TRBV5-1 to TRBJ1-2; TRBD1 is a possible D gene (5 bases). The read comes to an end 3 residues before the CDR3 does, leaving the germline J gene to fill in the end. The CDR3 has 14 residues. Germline V CDR1 and CDR2: SGHRS, YFSETQ.

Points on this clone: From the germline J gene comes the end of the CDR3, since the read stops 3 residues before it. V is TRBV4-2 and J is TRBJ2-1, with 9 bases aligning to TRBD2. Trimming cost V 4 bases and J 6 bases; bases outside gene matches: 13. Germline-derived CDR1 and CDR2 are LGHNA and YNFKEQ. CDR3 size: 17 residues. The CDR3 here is CASSLGLASTTLNEQFF. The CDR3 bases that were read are TGTGCCAGCAGCCTTGGACTAGCGTCTACTACTCTCAATGAG.

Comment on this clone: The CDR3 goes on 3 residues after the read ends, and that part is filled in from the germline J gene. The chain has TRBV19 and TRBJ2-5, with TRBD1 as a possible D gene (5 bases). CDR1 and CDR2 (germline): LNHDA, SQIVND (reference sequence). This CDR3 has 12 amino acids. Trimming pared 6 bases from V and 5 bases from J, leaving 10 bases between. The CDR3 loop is CASRQAGETQYF. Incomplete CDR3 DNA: TGTGCCAGTAGACAGGCCGGGGAGACC.

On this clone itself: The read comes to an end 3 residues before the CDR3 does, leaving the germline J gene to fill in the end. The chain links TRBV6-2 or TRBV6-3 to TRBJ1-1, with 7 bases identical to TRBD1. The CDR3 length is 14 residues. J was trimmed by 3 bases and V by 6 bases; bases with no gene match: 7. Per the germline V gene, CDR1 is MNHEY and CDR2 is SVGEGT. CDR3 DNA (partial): TGTGCCAGCAGCTGGACAGGTGTGGACACTGAA. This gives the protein CASSWTGVDTE. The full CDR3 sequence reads CASSWTGVDTEAFF.

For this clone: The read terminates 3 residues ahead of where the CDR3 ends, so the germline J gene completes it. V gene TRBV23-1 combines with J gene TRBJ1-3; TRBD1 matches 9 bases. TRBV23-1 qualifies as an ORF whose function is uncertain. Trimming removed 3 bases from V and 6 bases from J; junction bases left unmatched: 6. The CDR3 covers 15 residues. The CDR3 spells CASSHPNRGQNTIYF. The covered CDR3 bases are TGCGCCAGCAGTCACCCAAACAGGGGGCAAAACACC.

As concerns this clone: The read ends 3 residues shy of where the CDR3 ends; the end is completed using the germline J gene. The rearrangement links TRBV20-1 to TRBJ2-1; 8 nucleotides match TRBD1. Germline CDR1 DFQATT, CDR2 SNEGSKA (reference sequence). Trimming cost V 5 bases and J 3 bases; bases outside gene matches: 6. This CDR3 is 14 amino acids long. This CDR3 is CSAQDRVYYNEQFF. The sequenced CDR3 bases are TGCAGTGCTCAGGACAGGGTTTACTACAATGAG.

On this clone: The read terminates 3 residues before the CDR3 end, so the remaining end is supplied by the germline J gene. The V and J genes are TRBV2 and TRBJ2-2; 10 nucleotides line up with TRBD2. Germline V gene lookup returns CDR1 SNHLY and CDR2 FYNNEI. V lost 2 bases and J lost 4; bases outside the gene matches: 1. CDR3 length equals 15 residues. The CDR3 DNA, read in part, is TGTGCCAGCAGTGAACCTAGCGGGGGCACCGGGGAG. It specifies CASSEPSGGTGE. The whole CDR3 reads CASSEPSGGTGELFF.

CDR3 DNA (partial): TGTGCCAGCAGTGAACAGGGGGCGGAAAATGGC. Its translation is CASSEQGAENG. The complete CDR3 protein is CASSEQGAENGYTF. This chain uses TRBV2 with TRBJ1-2; TRBD1 matches at 8 bases. The CDR3 extends 3 residues past the end of the read, so its final part is completed from the germline J gene. Trimming took 2 bases from V and 6 from J; bases not matched to a gene: 5. This CDR3 comprises 14 residues. From germline, CDR1 is SNHLY and CDR2 FYNNEI.